This note documents a single T cell receptor beta chain sequence. The target of this receptor is not known. One base away there is no much larger clone; base qualities are not given. The data were taken from a study of blood T cells in healthy people across ages (dated by TCRdb to 2013 to 2016). Study-wide context: Template switching captured roughly one uniquely barcoded TCR beta cDNA molecule per two T cells in model experiments. Age-related changes in TCR beta repertoire diversity were measured in the study by deep sequencing normalized with unique cDNA molecular identifiers. Donors were grouped into four age groups: young (average approximately 16 years), middle-aged (less than 40), aged (around 66) and long-lived (82). Donors of different ages were randomly distributed across sequencing lanes to avoid experimental bias. The study analyzed two additional independent replicas of 1 million unique cDNA reads from the same blood draw for two donors, one aged 18 to 30 and one aged 80 or older.

What the work shows at the level of the full study, not this receptor alone: The percentage of naive T cells measured by flow cytometry correlated strongly with observed TCR beta diversity. Total diversity estimates from one million sequenced T cells were considered lower bounds and underestimates. Observed TCR beta diversity per million T cells fell roughly linearly with age, and a significant reduction was already apparent by age about 36. Since profiling was done on bulk unsorted PBMCs, naive and antigen-experienced compartments could not be conclusively compared. The long-lived group showed more naive CD4+ T cells, fewer expanded clones and increased TCR diversity than the aged group, suggesting age selection. Because the CMV infection status of the donors was unknown, age-related changes in expanded clonotypes may potentially have been confounded.

The 39 donors, aged about 6 to 95 years, were systemically healthy Caucasian individuals from Russia. Each donor gave about 11 milliliters of peripheral blood, drawn into EDTA-treated Vacutainer tubes. Ficoll-Paque density-gradient centrifugation was used to isolate PBMCs, with at least 7 million per sample. Trizol reagent was used to extract total RNA from the PBMCs, yielding at least 5.5 micrograms per sample. For every donor, flow cytometry on a PBMC aliquot measured the percentage of naive CD45RAhigh/CD27high T cells. Libraries were prepared through 5' RACE. The reads were generated on an Illumina HiSeq 2500. A second PCR of about 7 to 12 cycles was performed with a sample-barcoded 5' primer and a J-beta primer mix. A template-switch 5' adaptor carrying 12 random nucleotides introduced a unique molecular identifier onto each TCR beta cDNA molecule. At least 2.5 million CDR3-containing paired-end reads were obtained from each sample. The Mint cDNA synthesis kit, primed by a TRBC-specific oligonucleotide, was used to synthesize first-strand cDNA from all RNA. All cDNA was treated with uracil-DNA glycosylase and then went through a first 18-cycle PCR with the universal primers M1SS and BC2_uni_R. In the source study's methods: For normalization, 1 million high-quality reads were randomly selected from each sample, with every read carrying a distinct molecular identifier. Instead of being binned into consensus sequences, reads that shared molecular identifiers were thrown out. MiTCR, set to a Q25 quality threshold and the strictest error-elimination algorithm, was used for CDR3 identification, clonotype clustering and error correction. A nonparametric unseen species model with Euler transformation was used to estimate lower-bound total TCR beta diversity. Through fastp at Q25 and MiXCR, TCRdb rebuilt clones from the public reads, retaining in-frame beta chains. Rows with a matching CDR3 protein are joined into one entry that keeps the most common DNA and genes. Clone size and V and J calls follow TCRdb, not the original study. This sample holds around 500,000 distinct CDR3 sequences; roughly 48% were observed only once. The ten largest clones represent under 30% of the sample.

The receptor comes from an elderly man in good health. Sequences were obtained from blood.

The base sequence is TGTGCCAGCAGTTTAACCAGGGGGCACTCCACTAATTCACCCCTCCACTTT. The translation is CASSLTRGHSTNSPLHF. Recombination joined TRBV28 with TRBJ1-6; the junction holds 8 bases that match TRBD1. The V end gives up 2 bases and the J end 6 bases, leaving 9 bases in the junction not matched to a gene. From a lookup of the germline V gene, CDR1 and CDR2 are MDHEN and SYDVKM. The CDR3 numbers 17 residues from cysteine through phenylalanine. Only the CDR3 DNA is retained, 51 bases long and in frame from the first base. The entire variable domain, with the stretches around the CDR3 drawn from the reference TRBV28 and TRBJ1-6 proteins, is DVKVTQSSRYLVKRTGEKVFLECVQDMDHENMFWYRQDPGLGLRLIYFSYDVKMKEKGDIPEGYSVSREKKERFSLILESASTNQTSMYLCASSLTRGHSTNSPLHFGNGTRLTVT.